A single sample is the source of the 29 T cell receptor beta chains below, sequenced in a study of blood T cells in healthy people across ages. The authors ran a second PCR of about 7 to 11 cycles using a sample-barcoded 5' primer and a J-beta primer mix. In TCRdb, the 5' RACE reads were re-called with MiXCR into one record per CDR3 protein. The sample shows around 990,000 distinct CDR3 sequences, around 25% of them seen only once. These same data were also listed under a study on T cells of mothers and their children.

Input material: blood. The receptors were sampled from a girl aged 2 to 10 in good health.

The rearrangement uses TRBV7-6 and TRBJ1-4, with a tentative D call TRBD1 (5 bases). There are 15 residues in the CDR3. Germline values: CDR1 SGHVS, CDR2 FNYEAQ. V lost 7 bases to trimming and J lost 4 bases, with 16 bases between them. The CDR3 protein is CASNATGTDNEKLFF. The CDR3 DNA reads TGTGCCAGCAACGCTACCGGGACGGATAATGAAAAACTGTTTTTT.

The V gene is TRBV7-9, the J gene TRBJ2-7; D gene ambiguous. Trimming stripped 1 base from V and 6 bases from J, with 13 bases between. The germline CDR1 and CDR2 sequences are SEHNR and FQNEAQ (reference sequence). The CDR3 is made up of 14 amino acids. The chain's CDR3 is CASSLEGSTGEQYV. The CDR3 coding sequence is TGTGCCAGCAGCTTAGAGGGCTCTACTGGCGAGCAGTACGTC.

J is TRBJ2-1 and V is TRBV28, with TRBD2 identical over 8 bases. The CDR3 loop spans 16 amino acids. Germline CDR1 MDHEN, CDR2 SYDVKM. V gave up 7 bases and J gave up 5 bases; unmatched junction bases: 13. CDR3 in amino acids: CASMGRGSGINNEQFF. CDR3 coding DNA: TGTGCCAGCATGGGCCGGGGTAGCGGGATAAACAATGAGCAGTTCTTC.

The chain uses TRBV5-4 and TRBJ1-3; maybe TRBD1 (6 bases). Germline V gene data show CDR1 as SGHNT and CDR2 as YYREEE (reference sequence). V was clipped by 4 bases and J by 2 bases, with 13 bases between them. The CDR3 loop spans 15 amino acids. The CDR3, as DNA: TGTGCCAGCAGCCCTGACAGGCCCCCTGGAAACACCATATATTTT. Encoded protein: CASSPDRPPGNTIYF. Supplemented by reference TRBV5-4 and TRBJ1-3, the full variable domain reads ETGVTQSPTHLIKTRGQQVTLRCSSQSGHNTVSWYQQALGQGPQFIFQYYREEENGRGNFPPRFSGLQFPNYSSELNVNALELDDSALYLCASSPDRPPGNTIYFGEGSWLTVV.

This chain connects TRBV12-3 or TRBV12-4 to TRBJ2-5, with D unresolved. The J call is uncertain, as TRBJ2-7 better fits the DNA end. This CDR3 region has 14 residues. In DNA, the CDR3 is TGTGCCAGCAGTTTAGCACCGCCCCCCTACGAGCAGTACTTC. Translating gives CASSLAPPPYEQYF.

This clonotype showed up just a few times. The chain joins TRBV20-1 to TRBJ2-5, with D perhaps given as TRBD1 or TRBD2 (5 bases each). V lost 6 bases to trimming and J lost 3 bases, with 20 bases between them. Germline assignment: CDR1 DFQATT and CDR2 SNEGSKA (reference sequence). The length of the CDR3 is 15 residues. CDR3 protein: CSAKEGLEWEETQYF. The DNA of the CDR3 is TGCAGTGCCAAAGAGGGGCTAGAGTGGGAAGAGACCCAGTACTTC.

This clonotype came up a few times. This chain connects TRBV7-2 to TRBJ1-5; D is uncertain. CDR3 size: 15 residues. The V end lost 1 base, the J end lost 3 bases, and 10 bases lay between the germline ends. Germline CDR1 reads SGHTA; CDR2 reads FQGNSA. CDR3 residues: CASSLDPGYNQPQHF. For the CDR3, the DNA is TGTGCCAGCAGCTTAGACCCAGGTTACAATCAGCCCCAGCATTTT.

This clonotype appeared a few times. The chain combines TRBV27 with TRBJ1-5; D is unresolved. Deletions cut 6 bases from V and 6 bases from J, with 9 bases between. Germline loops: CDR1 MNHEY, CDR2 SMNVEV (reference sequence). CDR3 size: 12 residues. DNA of the CDR3: TGTGCCAGCAGCAAGGTTGGTCAGCCCCAGCATTTT. Protein product: CASSKVGQPQHF.

The rearrangement joins TRBV7-2 to TRBJ1-2; tentatively, D is TRBD1 (5 bases). V was cut by 5 bases and J by 1 base, with 17 bases left in between. There are 16 residues in the CDR3. Germline V gene sequence: CDR1 SGHTA, CDR2 FQGNSA. CDR3 sequence reads: CASSRVLGPYNYGYTF. The CDR3 nucleotides are TGTGCCAGCAGCCGAGTGCTGGGACCTTATAACTATGGCTACACCTTC.

The chain employs TRBV27 and TRBJ2-7; 9 bases fit TRBD2. CDR1 and CDR2 (germline): MNHEY, SMNVEV (reference sequence). This CDR3 is 14 amino acids long. The V gene end was trimmed by 3 bases and the J gene end by 3 bases; junction bases not matched to a gene: 3. CDR3 DNA sequence: TGTGCCAGCAGTTTTGGGACTAGCAACTACGAGCAGTACTTC. Its protein product is CASSFGTSNYEQYF.

V is TRBV29-1 and J is TRBJ2-2; D is perhaps TRBD1 (5 bases). CDR3 size: 13 residues. V lost 4 bases, J lost 4 bases, and 10 bases lay in between. The germline gives CDR1 SQVTM, CDR2 ANQGSEA. CDR3 nucleotide sequence: TGCAGCGTTGCGACAGCCCTCACCGGGGAGCTGTTTTTT. Encoded protein: CSVATALTGELFF.

The gene calls are TRBV27 and TRBJ2-5, with TRBD1 identical over 7 bases. V was clipped by 7 bases and J by 4 bases; unmatched bases: 3. The CDR3 totals 12 residues. Looked up from germline, CDR1 is MNHEY and CDR2 is SMNVEV (reference sequence). In DNA, the CDR3 is TGTGCCAGCACAGACAGGGTAGAGACCCAGTACTTC. Translation: CASTDRVETQYF.

This clonotype was picked up a small number of times. The germline gene is not matched at one end of the junction; a read error may be the cause. The rearrangement links TRBV6-6 to TRBJ1-5, with D uncertain. The CDR3 spans 12 residues. The germline V gene encodes CDR1 MNHNY and CDR2 SVGAGI (reference sequence). The DNA for the CDR3 is TGTGCCAGCAGTGACTCCGGACAGCCCCAGCATTTT. The encoded protein is CASSDSGQPQHF.

The V gene is TRBV6-2 or TRBV6-3, the J gene TRBJ2-7; 8 bases are a match to TRBD2. Germline V gene data show CDR1 as MNHEY and CDR2 as SVGEGT. The junction had 12 bases not matched to a gene; V was cut back by 2 bases and J by 3 bases. The CDR3 runs 17 residues. The DNA of the CDR3 is TGTGCCAGCAGTTACAAACGGGCTAGCGGGCTTCACTACGAGCAGTACTTC. It translates to CASSYKRASGLHYEQYF.

This clonotype has a handful of counts. A much larger clone is a single base away; this may be a read error. The chain uses TRBV28 and TRBJ1-4; no firm D call. The CDR3 runs 11 residues. Looked up from germline, CDR1 is MDHEN and CDR2 is SYDVKM. CDR3 protein: CASSPNEELFF. The CDR3 DNA reads TGTGCCAGCAGCCCCAATGAAGAACTGTTTTTT.

The chain employs TRBV7-3 and TRBJ2-3; perhaps TRBD2 as D (5 bases). Germline loops: CDR1 SGHTA, CDR2 FQGTGA. The CDR3 runs to 15 residues. V lost 1 base and J 1 base, leaving 9 bases between the germline ends. The DNA for the CDR3 is TGTGCCAGCAGCTTAATGGGAGCGGGCACAGATACGCAGTATTTT. Translation gives CASSLMGAGTDTQYF.

The sample holds a few counts of this clonotype. Mismatch with germline at one junction end may stem from a read error. V gene TRBV9 combines with J gene TRBJ2-5; the match to TRBD2 covers 12 bases. Germline assignment: CDR1 SGDLS and CDR2 YYNGEE. This CDR3 has 16 residues. The CDR3 DNA follows: TGTACCAGCAGCGAGTGGACTAGCGGGGACCAAGAGACCCAGTACTTC. Its translation: CTSSEWTSGDQETQYF.

A few counts support this clonotype. V gene TRBV11-2 combines with J gene TRBJ1-1; 7 nucleotides line up with TRBD1. This CDR3 is 13 amino acids long. Unmatched junction bases numbered 3, after V lost 1 base and J lost 7 bases. Germline CDR1 SGHAT, CDR2 FQNNGV. The CDR3 nucleotides are TGTGCCAGCAGCTTAGGCTGGGACAGTGAAGCTTTCTTT. Its translation is CASSLGWDSEAFF.

The chain couples TRBV11-1 to TRBJ2-5, with D hard to call. Per germline, CDR1 SGHAT and CDR2 FQDESV (reference sequence). V was cut by 5 bases and J by 0 bases, with 13 bases left in between. The CDR3 has 15 amino acids. The CDR3 DNA is TGTGCCAGCAGCCAACAAGTAAGGGACCAAGAGACCCAGTACTTC. Translated: CASSQQVRDQETQYF.

The DNA for the CDR3 is TGTGCCAGCAGATACGTACCGTGGGACACGGACTACGAGCAGTACTTC. Protein: CASRYVPWDTDYEQYF. This chain connects TRBV6-5 to TRBJ2-7; maybe TRBD1 (6 bases). The germline V and J ends were trimmed by 6 bases and 3 bases, with 21 bases remaining between them. The CDR3 contains 16 residues. CDR1 is MNHEY and CDR2 is SVGAGI in the germline V gene.

The J gene is TRBJ2-5, the V gene TRBV4-3; D is unresolved. The CDR3 is made up of 15 amino acids. Germline loops: CDR1 LGHNA, CDR2 YSLEER. Trimming left V 0 bases short and J 5 bases short, with 13 bases between. The CDR3: CASSQDPPPRETQYF. The DNA for the CDR3 is TGCGCCAGCAGCCAAGACCCTCCTCCCCGGGAGACCCAGTACTTC.

V and J are TRBV29-1 and TRBJ2-7, with 10 positions matching TRBD2. The DNA end lines up better with TRBJ2-5; the J call may be wrong. Looked up from germline, CDR1 is SQVTM and CDR2 is ANQGSEA. This CDR3 contains 13 residues. In DNA form, the CDR3 reads TGCAGCGGCGGACTAGCGGAACAAGAGACCCAGTACTTC. Residues: CSGGLAEQETQYF.

The chain combines TRBV12-3 or TRBV12-4 with TRBJ2-5, with TRBD2 identical over 7 bases. Germline trimming cut 5 bases from V and 3 bases from J; bases unmatched to any gene: 9. The CDR3 is made up of 15 amino acids. The CDR3 protein is CASSHSGLGEETQYF. As DNA, the CDR3 is TGTGCCAGCAGTCATTCAGGACTAGGCGAAGAGACCCAGTACTTC.

The CDR3 loop reads CASSPDSGPVNNEQFF. The CDR3 bases are TGTGCCAGTAGTCCAGACTCGGGGCCCGTTAACAATGAGCAGTTCTTC. The chain couples TRBV19 to TRBJ2-1; the D gene could be TRBD1 or TRBD2 (5 bases each). The germline gives CDR1 LNHDA, CDR2 SQIVND (reference sequence). V gave up 5 bases and J gave up 5 bases, with 19 bases separating them. This CDR3 contains 16 residues.

This clonotype was recorded many times. The rearrangement uses TRBV29-1 and TRBJ2-7; TRBD2 aligns across 12 bases. V shed 6 bases and J 3 bases; nucleotides not matched to a gene: 6. The CDR3 has 14 amino acids. Germline V gene data show CDR1 as SQVTM and CDR2 as ANQGSEA. The DNA for the CDR3 is TGCAGCGTGATGATGACTAGCGGGAGCTACGAGCAGTACTTC. It yields the protein CSVMMTSGSYEQYF.

This clonotype has a handful of counts. The chain is built from TRBV11-2 and TRBJ2-7; weak D call: TRBD2 (6 bases). CDR1 is SGHAT, CDR2 FQNNGV, per germline. Trimming cost V 5 bases and J 1 base, with 15 bases left between them. The CDR3 loop spans 15 amino acids. The CDR3 is CASSQLLAQSYEQYF. CDR3 coding DNA: TGTGCCAGCAGCCAATTACTAGCCCAATCCTACGAGCAGTACTTC.

J is TRBJ2-3 and V is TRBV7-2, with TRBD2 matching over 11 bases. CDR3 length: 17 amino acids. Germline assignment: CDR1 SGHTA and CDR2 FQGNSA. V dropped 3 bases and J dropped 0; count of bases not matched to a gene: 5. The CDR3 sequence: CASSFQTSGKSTDTQYF. CDR3 nucleotide sequence: TGTGCCAGCAGCTTTCAGACTAGCGGGAAAAGCACAGATACGCAGTATTTT.

The chain recombines TRBV7-2 with TRBJ2-1; TRBD1 might be the D (5 bases). V lost 5 bases to trimming and J lost 10 bases, with 12 bases between them. Germline V gives CDR1 SGHTA, CDR2 FQGNSA. This CDR3 has 12 amino acids. The CDR3: CASSPPSGEQFF. The CDR3 DNA is TGTGCCAGCAGCCCGCCTTCAGGGGAGCAGTTCTTC. Complete variable domain (other parts from reference TRBV7-2 and TRBJ2-1): GAGVSQSPSNKVTEKGKDVELRCDPISGHTALYWYRQSLGQGLEFLIYFQGNSAPDKSGLPSDRFSAERTGGSVSTLTIQRTQQEDSAVYLCASSPPSGEQFFGPGTRLTVL.

The sample holds many counts of this clonotype. V gene TRBV7-3 combines with J gene TRBJ2-3, with D perhaps matching TRBD1 or TRBD2 (6 bases each). Per the germline V gene, CDR1 is SGHTA and CDR2 is FQGTGA. Trimming took 2 bases from V and 2 from J, leaving 8 bases between them. This CDR3 comprises 14 residues. CDR3 loop: CASSLRGLTDTQYF. CDR3 DNA: TGTGCCAGCAGCTTACGGGGGCTCACAGATACGCAGTATTTT.